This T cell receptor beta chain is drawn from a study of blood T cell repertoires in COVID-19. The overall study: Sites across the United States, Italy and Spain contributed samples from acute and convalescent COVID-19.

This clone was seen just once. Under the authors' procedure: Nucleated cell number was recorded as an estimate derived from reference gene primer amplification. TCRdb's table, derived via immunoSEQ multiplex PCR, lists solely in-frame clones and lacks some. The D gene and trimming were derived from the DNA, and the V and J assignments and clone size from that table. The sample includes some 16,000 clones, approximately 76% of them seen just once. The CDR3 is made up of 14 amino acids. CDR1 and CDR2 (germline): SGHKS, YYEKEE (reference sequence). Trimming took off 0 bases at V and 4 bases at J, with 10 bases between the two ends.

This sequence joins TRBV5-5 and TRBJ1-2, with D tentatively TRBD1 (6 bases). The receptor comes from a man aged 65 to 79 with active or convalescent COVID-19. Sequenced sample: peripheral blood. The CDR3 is CASSLDRAPYGYTF. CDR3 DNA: TGTGCCAGCAGCTTGGACAGGGCCCCCTATGGCTACACCTTC.